Each of the 17 T cell receptor beta chains below was sequenced from the same sample in a study of blood T cells in healthy people across ages (dated by TCRdb to about 2015). Library preparation employed 5' RACE. Sequencing took place on an Illumina HiSeq 2500. The second PCR ran for about 6 to 11 cycles and used a J-beta primer mix along with a sample-barcoded 5' primer. TCRdb redid the processing of the public reads, applying fastp at Q25 and MiXCR, and retained in-frame beta chains. A single entry per CDR3 protein holds the most common genes and DNA from its merged rows. This sample holds around 1.5 million distinct CDR3 sequences; about 35% were observed only once. In total, the top ten clones hold about 11% of the sample. The sequenced material came from blood. These receptors were taken from a woman aged 25 to 39 in good health.

This clonotype was recorded once. V usage is TRBV9 and J usage is TRBJ2-2; D uncertain. Germline V lookup: CDR1 SGDLS, CDR2 YYNGEE. V was shortened by 4 bases and J by 6 bases, with 10 bases between the two germline ends. The CDR3 loop spans 13 amino acids. The CDR3 DNA follows: TGTGCCAGCAGCATCGAAGTGGCCGGGGAGCTGTTTTTT. Encoded protein: CASSIEVAGELFF.

This clonotype was detected only a few times. The chain couples TRBV10-3 to TRBJ2-5, with 10 bases matching TRBD2. V trimming: 4 bases; J trimming: 2 bases; junction bases outside the gene matches: 4. Germline CDR1 ENHRY, CDR2 SYGVKD. CDR3 length: 15 amino acids. The CDR3 spells CAISGSGGVQETQYF. The CDR3 bases are TGTGCCATCAGTGGCAGCGGGGGGGTTCAAGAGACCCAGTACTTC.

The V and J genes are TRBV20-1 and TRBJ2-5, with 15 bases aligning to TRBD2. The CDR3 extends over 15 amino acids. The junction had 2 bases not matched to a gene; V was cut back by 4 bases and J by 2 bases. From germline, CDR1 is DFQATT and CDR2 SNEGSKA (reference sequence). The DNA of the CDR3 is TGCAGTGCTAAAGGACTAGCGGGGGGGCAAGAGACCCAGTACTTC. It yields the protein CSAKGLAGGQETQYF.

The chain is built from TRBV6-6 and TRBJ2-7; 8 bases are shared with TRBD1. Germline lookup yields CDR1 MNHNY and CDR2 SVGAGI (reference sequence). Germline trimming cut 6 bases from V and 1 base from J; bases unmatched to any gene: 11. This CDR3 region has 16 residues. The CDR3 DNA reads TGTGCCAGCAGACCTCGGACAGGGAGTTTTTCCTACGAGCAGTACTTC. Its protein product is CASRPRTGSFSYEQYF.

The J gene is TRBJ1-1, the V gene TRBV9; no clear D gene. Trimming cost V 3 bases and J 2 bases, with 8 bases left between them. CDR1 is SGDLS, CDR2 YYNGEE, per germline. This CDR3 comprises 13 residues. DNA for the CDR3: TGTGCCAGCAGCGATGGGGATAACACTGAAGCTTTCTTT. As protein: CASSDGDNTEAFF.

The chain is built from TRBV6-6 and TRBJ2-1; the D gene is possibly TRBD2 (5 bases). Germline loops: CDR1 MNHNY, CDR2 SVGAGI (reference sequence). The CDR3 loop spans 13 amino acids. Trimming removed 2 bases at V and 9 bases at J, with 11 bases between. The CDR3 DNA reads TGTGCCAGCAGTTACCCCGACCGGGGTGAGCAGTTCTTC. This sequence encodes CASSYPDRGEQFF.

The V gene is TRBV27, the J gene TRBJ1-2; 8 bases align to TRBD1. This CDR3 is built from 14 residues. In germline, CDR1 is MNHEY, CDR2 SMNVEV (reference sequence). The V gene end was trimmed by 6 bases and the J gene end by 4 bases; junction bases not matched to a gene: 7. For the CDR3, the DNA is TGTGCCAGCAGGCGACAGGGGCAGGGCTATGGCTACACCTTC. As protein: CASRRQGQGYGYTF.

The gene calls are TRBV6-6 and TRBJ1-2; 7 bases are a match to TRBD1. Germline CDR1 reads MNHNY; CDR2 reads SVGAGI (reference sequence). The V segment lost 4 bases and the J segment 2 bases; nucleotides outside the gene matches: 4. The CDR3 covers 14 residues. CDR3 nucleotide sequence: TGTGCCAGCAGTTCCGCGGACAGGAACTATGGCTACACCTTC. It yields the protein CASSSADRNYGYTF.

This clonotype was seen only a few times. CDR3 residues: CASSPPGSGAYNEQFF. The CDR3 DNA sequence: TGTGCCAGCAGTCCCCCCGGGTCTGGGGCATACAATGAGCAGTTCTTC. The J gene is TRBJ2-1, the V gene TRBV11-2; weak D call: TRBD1 (5 bases). Germline V CDR1 and CDR2: SGHAT, FQNNGV. The V and J ends lost 6 bases and 4 bases respectively, with 19 bases between them. The CDR3 has 16 residues.

The genes are TRBV6-1 and TRBJ1-5, with 7 bases identical to TRBD1. The CDR3 is 16 amino acids. Germline lookup yields CDR1 MNHNS and CDR2 SASEGT. V gave up 2 bases and J gave up 4 bases; unmatched junction bases: 8. The chain's CDR3 is CASSETPDRLNQPQHF. CDR3 sequence (DNA): TGTGCCAGCAGTGAAACCCCGGACAGGCTAAATCAGCCCCAGCATTTT.

In its sample, this clonotype was seen many times. This chain links TRBV7-9 with TRBJ2-3; no firm D call. Germline V CDR1 and CDR2: SEHNR, FQNEAQ (reference sequence). The ends were cut back, 1 base at V and 12 bases at J, with 11 bases in the middle. The CDR3 is 12 residues long. CDR3 nucleotide sequence: TGTGCCAGCAGCTTAGAGGGCAGGCCCCAGTATTTT. As protein: CASSLEGRPQYF. Full variable domain (outside the CDR3, taken from reference TRBV7-9 and TRBJ2-3): DTGVSQNPRHKITKRGQNVTFRCDPISEHNRLYWYRQTLGQGPEFLTYFQNEAQLEKSRLLSDRFSAERPKGSFSTLEIQRTEQGDSAMYLCASSLEGRPQYFGPGTRLTVL.

To note about this clonotype: Just one base apart from a much larger clone, this may be a read error. V is TRBV29-1 and J is TRBJ2-1; D is uncertain. CDR3 length equals 12 residues. From germline, CDR1 is SQVTM and CDR2 ANQGSEA. CDR3 protein: CSVEPTYSEQFF. CDR3 bases: TGCAGCGTTGAACCCACTTACAGTGAGCAGTTCTTC.

This clonotype was counted between two and nine times. The chain carries TRBV9 and TRBJ1-4, with TRBD1 identical over 12 bases. Looked up from germline, CDR1 is SGDLS and CDR2 is YYNGEE. This CDR3 contains 17 residues. Unmatched junction bases numbered 6, after V lost 3 bases and J lost 3 bases. Here the CDR3 reads CASSDPGQGASNEKLFF. The CDR3 DNA is TGTGCCAGCAGCGACCCGGGACAGGGGGCATCTAATGAAAAACTGTTTTTT. Full variable domain (remainder filled in from reference TRBV9 and TRBJ1-4): DSGVTQTPKHLITATGQRVTLRCSPRSGDLSVYWYQQSLDQGLQFLIQYYNGEERAKGNILERFSAQQFPDLHSELNLSSLELGDSALYFCASSDPGQGASNEKLFFGSGTQLSVL.

The chain joins TRBV13 to TRBJ1-1; weak D call: TRBD1 (5 bases). CDR1 is PRHDT, CDR2 FYEKMQ, per germline (reference sequence). There are 14 residues in the CDR3. V was clipped by 0 bases and J by 10 bases, with 15 bases between them. The CDR3 DNA is TGTGCCAGCAGCTTAGGCCTAATACAGGTGGGAGCTTTCTTT. Its translation is CASSLGLIQVGAFF.

This clonotype came up many times. V usage is TRBV7-2 and J usage is TRBJ1-6; D possibly corresponds to TRBD1 (6 bases). Germline loops: CDR1 SGHTA, CDR2 FQGNSA. The CDR3 is 14 amino acids. Trimming stripped 5 bases from V and 10 bases from J, with 15 bases between. The CDR3 DNA follows: TGTGCCAGCAGCCCTGGACAGACCCGATCACCCCTCCACTTT. Encoded protein: CASSPGQTRSPLHF.

The table lists this clonotype with many counts. J is TRBJ2-6 and V is TRBV29-1; D is unresolved. The germline CDR1 and CDR2 sequences are SQVTM and ANQGSEA. V lost 0 bases and J 3 bases, leaving 0 bases between the germline ends. This CDR3 is built from 12 residues. CDR3 sequence: CSVEDGANVLTF. DNA of the CDR3: TGCAGCGTTGAAGATGGGGCCAACGTCCTGACTTTC.

In this sample, this clonotype turned up a few times. The rearrangement joins TRBV20-1 to TRBJ2-1; the D gene is possibly TRBD2 (5 bases). The V gene's germline CDR1 is DFQATT and CDR2 SNEGSKA (reference sequence). This CDR3 has 14 residues. Trimming pared 0 bases from V and 6 bases from J, leaving 12 bases between. This chain's CDR3 is CSARDPASLNEQFF. Written as DNA, the CDR3 is TGCAGTGCTAGAGATCCGGCTAGCCTCAATGAGCAGTTCTTC.